These T cell receptor beta chains were read from a single sample in a study of regulatory T cells in long-lasting Graves disease. One entry per CDR3 protein, called by TCRdb with MiXCR from the multiplex PCR reads. This sample carries some 350,000 distinct CDR3 sequences, roughly 17% of them seen once, and the ten largest clones take 20% to 25%. The sample was also reused in another study, on T cells in Graves' hyperthyroidism and ophthalmopathy.

Material: peripheral blood mononuclear cells (PBMCs), obtained at new diagnosis, from a patient treated with antithyroid drugs. The receptors come from a woman aged 18 to 35 with Graves disease. Each CDR3 is given with its conserved first and last residue. Each record gives: V gene, J gene, clone size, D gene, CDR3 DNA, CDR3 protein. D genes are given only for firm matches. Rows may omit the clone size; those that give it use once, few, many or a size class.

TRBV28	TRBJ2-6	many	TRBD1	TGTGCCAGCACCTCGACAGGGTCTTCTGCCTCTGGGGCCAACGTCCTGACTTTC	CASTSTGSSASGANVLTF
TRBV12-3/TRBV12-4	TRBJ2-3	many	.	TGTGCCAGCAGTTTATCTAGCGCGGCCACAGATACGCAGTATTTT	CASSLSSAATDTQYF
TRBV20-1	TRBJ2-1	many	TRBD2	TGCAGTGCTAGAGATCCGAAGCGGGGGGACTACAATGAGCAGTTCTTC	CSARDPKRGDYNEQFF
TRBV20-1	TRBJ2-7	many	.	TGCAGTGCTAGATCGACGTTGCTGGGCCCCTACGAGCAGTACTTC	CSARSTLLGPYEQYF
TRBV4-2	TRBJ1-2	.	TRBD1	TGTGCCAGCAGCCAAGATCCAGGGGGCGACTATGGCTACACCTTC	CASSQDPGGDYGYTF
TRBV7-2	TRBJ2-1	many	.	TGTGCCAGCAGCTTAGAGTGGATGGGGGATGGGGAGCAGTTCTTC	CASSLEWMGDGEQFF
TRBV6-1	TRBJ1-5	few	.	TGTGCCAGCAGTGAAGCCGGAGGGAACCATCAGCCCCAGCATTTT	CASSEAGGNHQPQHF
TRBV25-1	TRBJ1-1	few	TRBD1	TGTGCCAGCAGTGTCATACAGGGGGCGGGAACTGAAGCTTTCTTT	CASSVIQGAGTEAFF
TRBV20-1	TRBJ2-5	many	.	TGCAGTGCCATTGCCTACCAGGTGAGAGAGACCCAGTACTTC	CSAIAYQVRETQYF
TRBV11-2	TRBJ2-1	many	TRBD1	TGTGCCAGCAGCTTTGGGACAGGGGGCTACAATGAGCAGTTCTTC	CASSFGTGGYNEQFF
TRBV2	TRBJ2-3	many	TRBD2	TGTGCCAGCTGGACTCTTCGGGGAGGGCAAACTAGCACAGATACGCAGTATTTT	CASWTLRGGQTSTDTQYF
TRBV4-2	TRBJ2-3	many	TRBD2	TGTGCCAGCAGCCAGGCGGGGGGGAGCACAGATACGCAGTATTTT	CASSQAGGSTDTQYF
TRBV28	TRBJ1-1	many	.	TGTGCCAGCAGTTTTTGGCAGCCTAAGAACACTGAAGCTTTCTTT	CASSFWQPKNTEAFF
TRBV7-3	TRBJ2-1	.	.	TGTGCCAGCAGCTTAAGGGGACTTCGGGGCAATGAGCAGTTCTTC	CASSLRGLRGNEQFF
TRBV13	TRBJ1-2	few	TRBD1	TGTGCCAGCAGCATGGACAGGGGAGGAATTGGCTACACCTTC	CASSMDRGGIGYTF
TRBV12-3/TRBV12-4	TRBJ2-3	many	.	TGTGCCAGCAGGCCTGCGGCAGGGCTGAACACAGATACGCAGTATTTT	CASRPAAGLNTDTQYF
TRBV7-9	TRBJ2-5	many	.	TGTGCCAGCAGCCCCCAGGCGTACCAAGAGACCCAGTACTTC	CASSPQAYQETQYF
TRBV20-1	TRBJ2-1	many	.	TGCAGTGCTAGAGAAAGGATAAGGGAGCCGAACAATGAGCAGTTCTTC	CSARERIREPNNEQFF
TRBV13	TRBJ2-7	many	.	TGTGCCAGCAGCCGAGCCCCTGGACCCGAGCAGTACTTC	CASSRAPGPEQYF
TRBV6-1	TRBJ1-5	many	.	TGTGCCAGCAGTCTGCGGGTCTCGGGCAATCAGCCCCAGCATTTT	CASSLRVSGNQPQHF
TRBV7-8	TRBJ2-1	few	.	TGTGCCAGCAGTCCAGGGTTATCCTACAATGAGCAGTTCTTC	CASSPGLSYNEQFF
TRBV30	TRBJ1-5	many	.	TGTGCCTGGAGCGGCGAAGGGCAGGGTCAGCCCCAGCATTTT	CAWSGEGQGQPQHF
TRBV6-9	TRBJ2-7	.	TRBD2	TGTGCCAGCAGTTACTTGGGGGGGGAAGGATCCTACGAGCAGTACTTC	CASSYLGGEGSYEQYF
TRBV12-3/TRBV12-4	TRBJ2-1	many	TRBD1	TGTGCCAGCAGGGCCTTAGGACAGGGTTACAATGAGCAGTTCTTC	CASRALGQGYNEQFF
TRBV6-1	TRBJ1-1	.	TRBD1	TGTGCCACCAGGGGGATTGGTAGAACTGAAGCTTTCTTT	CATRGIGRTEAFF